Listed below are T cell receptor beta chains from one sample, sequenced in a study of cytomegalovirus exposure and HLA in healthy donors. The repertoire was sequenced with immunoSEQ multiplex PCR; TCRdb's copy has only in-frame clones and lacks some. This sample has about 78,000 clones; approximately 72% occur once, and the top ten carry approximately 12%. Material: PBMCs. Every receptor here comes from a woman in her 40s in good health and CMV-seropositive. CDR3s include the opening cysteine and the closing phenylalanine or tryptophan. A D gene is named only where the DNA matches it firmly.

D: .; V: TRBV6-1; CDR3: CASSHGTSRIEQFF
D: .; V: TRBV28; CDR3: CASSLSTGFGSINHEQFF
D: .; V: TRBV28; CDR3: CASSLDTGVSGNTIYF
D: TRBD1; V: TRBV28; CDR3: CASSYRGELEKLFF
D: .; V: TRBV20-1; CDR3: CSASSGITFF
D: TRBD1; V: TRBV29-1; CDR3: CSVEDWGQLGCNQPQHF
D: .; V: TRBV4-1; CDR3: CASSHLDRLNTEAFF
D: TRBD2; V: TRBV5-4; CDR3: CASSFAGGPQETQYF
D: TRBD1; V: TRBV2; CDR3: CASGGGQGRANVLTF
D: .; V: TRBV5-5; CDR3: CASSLGRATDTQYF
D: TRBD2; V: TRBV2; CDR3: CASRSTASGGTQYF
D: .; V: TRBV27; CDR3: CASSPWASETSSYEQYF
D: TRBD1; V: TRBV19; CDR3: CASTDRANEQFF
D: .; V: TRBV4-2; CDR3: CASSQGGRDQETQYF
D: .; V: TRBV19; CDR3: CASSEAWVADTQYF
D: .; V: TRBV25-1; CDR3: CASSERVSSYNEQFF
D: TRBD1; V: TRBV5-6; CDR3: CASSYVLTGGRTDTQYF
D: .; V: TRBV30; CDR3: CAWSDRAYTEAFF
D: TRBD1; V: TRBV27; CDR3: CASRGTGGGEQFF
D: .; V: TRBV27; CDR3: CATPSSAGPGNTIYF
D: TRBD1; V: TRBV27; CDR3: CASSTQGQPSSYNEQFF
D: .; V: TRBV28; CDR3: CASSFGGGNTEAFF
D: TRBD2; V: TRBV6-4; CDR3: CASGAGGPMNEQFF
D: TRBD1; V: TRBV6-6; CDR3: CASSYSSGGGTEAFF
D: TRBD1; V: TRBV30; CDR3: CAWSAGQGLGEQYF
D: TRBD1; V: TRBV5-6; CDR3: CASSFFSGGSGGAYYGYTF
D: .; V: TRBV5-1; CDR3: CASSLDLTVSYEQYF
D: .; V: TRBV2; CDR3: CASILTAPFQYF
D: .; V: TRBV5-1; CDR3: CASRAGTPAYEQYF
D: .; V: TRBV30; CDR3: CAWAGLGEKLFF
D: TRBD1; V: TRBV19; CDR3: CASSSPGTGREKLFF
D: .; V: TRBV4-2; CDR3: CASSQDEGGQETQYF
D: TRBD2; V: TRBV7-6; CDR3: CASSPTSGGTDTQYF
D: .; V: TRBV30; CDR3: CAWSVYSTNEQFF
D: TRBD1; V: TRBV5-1; CDR3: CASSFQTGEYEQYF
D: TRBD2; V: TRBV16; CDR3: CASSRGRAETQYF
D: .; V: TRBV5-1; CDR3: CASSLGTQTNSPLHF
D: .; V: TRBV10-1; CDR3: CASSEGQPPSEQYF
D: TRBD1; V: TRBV13; CDR3: CASSFGTGGLLSYGYTF
D: TRBD1; V: TRBV9; CDR3: CASSGPGGYSADTQYF
D: .; V: TRBV5-1; CDR3: CASSLGQVSDEQYF
D: TRBD1; V: TRBV30; CDR3: CAWSGQALSYTF
D: TRBD2; V: TRBV7-8; CDR3: CASSLIPTSGSSRNEQFF
D: .; V: TRBV5-6; CDR3: CASSNTGLQPQHF
D: TRBD1; V: TRBV18; CDR3: CASSPGKGQGNTEAFF
D: .; V: TRBV12-5; CDR3: CASGDNRALTEAFF
D: .; V: TRBV7-2; CDR3: CASSSGQSYNSPLHF
D: .; V: TRBV30; CDR3: CAWSRRGGRELPEAFF
D: TRBD2; V: TRBV4-1; CDR3: CASSPLFSTSDSGEQYF
D: .; V: TRBV29-1; CDR3: CSVGRDTTDTQYF
D: TRBD1; V: TRBV6-5; CDR3: CASRTGQGRYEQYF
D: .; V: TRBV7-2; CDR3: CASSPEKETQYF
D: .; V: TRBV7-3; CDR3: CASSLDATQGRNEQFF